These 26 T cell receptor beta chains were sequenced from one sample in a study of blood T cell repertoires in COVID-19. The repertoire was sequenced with immunoSEQ multiplex PCR; TCRdb's copy has only in-frame clones and lacks some. The table includes a few hundred thousand clones, around nine tenths detected once. Sequenced material: peripheral blood. The receptors were sampled from a woman in her sixties with acute or convalescent COVID-19.

The V and J genes are TRBV9 and TRBJ1-3; D ambiguous. The length of the CDR3 is 13 residues. Per the germline V gene, CDR1 is SGDLS and CDR2 is YYNGEE. V lost 5 bases and J lost 1, with 7 bases in between. CDR3 region: CASSRISGNTIYF. The CDR3 DNA sequence: TGTGCCAGCAGTAGAATATCTGGAAACACCATATATTTT.

This chain uses TRBV7-6 with TRBJ2-2; D possibly corresponds to TRBD1 (5 bases). Germline CDR1 and CDR2: SGHVS and FNYEAQ. CDR3 size: 12 residues. Trimming shortened V by 8 bases and J by 4 bases, and 8 bases separated the two germline ends. This chain's CDR3 is CASPTVTGELFF. CDR3 sequence (DNA): TGTGCCAGCCCGACAGTCACCGGGGAGCTGTTTTTT.

This rearrangement joins TRBV11-2 to TRBJ1-1, with D perhaps TRBD1 (6 bases). The germline V and J ends were trimmed by 1 base and 1 base, with 13 bases remaining between them. CDR1 is SGHAT, CDR2 FQNNGV, per germline. The CDR3 is 16 residues long. The CDR3 nucleotides read TGTGCCAGCAGCTTAGTCCCTACAGGGCAGAACACTGAAGCTTTCTTT. As protein: CASSLVPTGQNTEAFF.

V usage is TRBV23-1 and J usage is TRBJ2-6, with D unresolved. TRBV23-1 is identified as an open reading frame with a role that is uncertain. Trimming took off 4 bases at V and 2 bases at J, with 12 bases between the two ends. This CDR3 spans 16 amino acids. The CDR3 protein is CASSPSACAGANVLTF. CDR3 DNA: TGCGCCAGCAGTCCGAGCGCTTGCGCTGGGGCCAACGTCCTGACTTTC.

This rearrangement joins TRBV28 to TRBJ1-1; TRBD1 is a possible D gene (5 bases). CDR3 length equals 14 residues. Germline loops: CDR1 MDHEN, CDR2 SYDVKM. Trimming stripped 3 bases from V and 4 bases from J, with 12 bases between. In DNA form, the CDR3 reads TGTGCCAGCAGTTTTCGTCCCCAGGGCACTGAAGCTTTCTTT. This encodes CASSFRPQGTEAFF.

The count of this clone is one. V is TRBV2 and J is TRBJ2-7, with D perhaps TRBD1 (6 bases). Germline assignment: CDR1 SNHLY and CDR2 FYNNEI. Trimming took off 10 bases at V and 4 bases at J, with 11 bases between the two ends. The CDR3 has 11 amino acids. CDR3 amino acids: CATGQKYEQYF. Written as DNA, the CDR3 is TGTGCCACCGGACAGAAATACGAGCAGTACTTC.

The chain couples TRBV13 to TRBJ2-4; TRBD2 matches 11 bases. The CDR3 has 19 amino acids. The V and J ends lost 5 bases and 0 bases, in that order; junction bases with no gene match: 12. Germline V gene data show CDR1 as PRHDT and CDR2 as FYEKMQ (reference sequence). This CDR3 is CASSPVRLAGGLAKNIQYF. In nucleotides, the CDR3 is TGTGCCAGCAGCCCCGTTCGGCTAGCGGGAGGACTAGCCAAAAACATTCAGTACTTC.

The genes are TRBV3-1 (or the pseudogene TRBV3-2) and TRBJ2-3, with TRBD2 identical over 16 bases. The CDR3 extends over 18 amino acids. Germline CDR1 reads LGHDT; CDR2 reads YNNKEL (reference sequence). Trimming took 4 bases from V and 4 from J; bases not matched to a gene: 8. As DNA, the CDR3 is TGTGCCAGCAGCCCCGGGGGACTAGCGGGGGGGAGGTCAGATACGCAGTATTTT. This translates into CASSPGGLAGGRSDTQYF.

J is TRBJ2-1 and V is TRBV18; TRBD2 matches 11 bases. The CDR3 covers 16 residues. Losses at the gene ends were 1 base for V and 8 bases for J; bases not matched to a gene: 7. CDR1 is KGHSH, CDR2 LQKENI, per germline. CDR3 region: CASSPLSGGAGHEQFF. CDR3 coding DNA: TGTGCCAGCTCACCACTTAGCGGGGGGGCCGGCCATGAGCAGTTCTTC.

This chain joins TRBV5-8 and TRBJ2-7; 9 bases fit TRBD1. V shed 2 bases and J 2 bases; nucleotides not matched to a gene: 5. This CDR3 contains 15 residues. Germline V gives CDR1 SGHTS, CDR2 YDEGEE. CDR3 residues: CASSLAGTGTYEQYF. CDR3 bases: TGTGCCAGCAGCTTAGCCGGGACAGGGACCTACGAGCAGTACTTC.

The chain joins TRBV10-2 to TRBJ2-3, with 13 nucleotides matching TRBD2. The trim removed 6 bases at V and 4 bases at J, leaving 1 base unmatched. Per the germline V gene, CDR1 is WSHSY and CDR2 is SAAADI. This CDR3 contains 14 residues. The CDR3 loop is CASRLAGGPDTQYF. The DNA of the CDR3 is TGCGCCAGCAGACTAGCGGGAGGGCCAGATACGCAGTATTTT.

This chain uses TRBV11-2 with TRBJ1-6; tentative D call: TRBD1 (6 bases). V lost 1 base and J 6 bases, leaving 13 bases between the germline ends. This CDR3 spans 16 amino acids. Germline-derived CDR1 and CDR2 are SGHAT and FQNNGV. CDR3 residues: CASSLVSGVGNSPLHF. CDR3 coding DNA: TGTGCCAGCAGCTTAGTCTCAGGGGTCGGTAATTCACCCCTCCACTTT. The full variable domain, rest sourced from reference TRBV11-2 and TRBJ1-6, is EAGVAQSPRYKIIEKRQSVAFWCNPISGHATLYWYQQILGQGPKLLIQFQNNGVVDDSQLPKDRFSAERLKGVDSTLKIQPAKLEDSAVYLCASSLVSGVGNSPLHFGNGTRLTVT.

The chain is built from TRBV28 and TRBJ2-3; weak D call: TRBD2 (5 bases). The CDR3 loop spans 15 amino acids. The V gene lost 5 bases and the J gene lost 0 bases, with 12 bases spanning the gap. The germline gives CDR1 MDHEN, CDR2 SYDVKM. In nucleotides, the CDR3 is TGTGCCAGCAGTCTAAGCGGAACTAGCACAGATACGCAGTATTTT. It yields the protein CASSLSGTSTDTQYF.

The rearrangement uses TRBV5-8 and TRBJ2-7; TRBD2 matches 9 bases. From germline, CDR1 is SGHTS and CDR2 YDEGEE. The CDR3 is 15 residues long. V gave up 2 bases and J gave up 3 bases; unmatched junction bases: 6. The CDR3 DNA sequence: TGTGCCAGCAGCTTAGGTAGCGGGAGTGTCTACGAGCAGTACTTC. This gives the protein CASSLGSGSVYEQYF.

The CDR3 loop is CASSYFSDQPQHF. For the CDR3, the DNA is TGTGCCAGCAGTTACTTCAGCGATCAGCCCCAGCATTTT. The chain joins TRBV6-5 to TRBJ1-5; D is undetermined. Germline V gives CDR1 MNHEY, CDR2 SVGAGI. V lost 1 base and J lost 5, with 6 bases in between. The CDR3 consists of 13 residues.

The chain couples TRBV6-6 to TRBJ1-4; D possibly corresponds to TRBD1 (5 bases). V lost 5 bases, J lost 4 bases, and 20 bases lay in between. Per the germline V gene, CDR1 is MNHNY and CDR2 is SVGAGI (reference sequence). The CDR3 covers 17 residues. CDR3 nucleotide sequence: TGTGCCAGCAGTCCTAGTCCGAGGCAGACAGTTAATGAAAAACTGTTTTTT. It encodes CASSPSPRQTVNEKLFF.

This sequence joins TRBV9 and TRBJ2-7, with 10 bases fitting TRBD2. V gave up 3 bases and J gave up 4 bases; unmatched junction bases: 4. This CDR3 has 14 residues. The germline V gene has CDR1 SGDLS and CDR2 YYNGEE. The CDR3 DNA reads as TGTGCCAGCAGCGCGGGACTAGCGCCGTACGAGCAGTACTTC. It specifies CASSAGLAPYEQYF.

The chain carries TRBV7-9 and TRBJ1-1, with a weak D call TRBD1 (6 bases). Germline loops: CDR1 SEHNR, CDR2 FQNEAQ (reference sequence). Deletions cut 1 base from V and 5 bases from J, with 17 bases between. CDR3 length equals 16 residues. The CDR3 coding sequence is TGTGCCAGCAGCTTAGAAATTCAGGGGTGGGGAACTGAAGCTTTCTTT. Translation gives CASSLEIQGWGTEAFF.

This clone was recorded at least ten times. The chain combines TRBV19 with TRBJ1-1; D not resolved. Looked up from germline, CDR1 is LNHDA and CDR2 is SQIVND (reference sequence). The CDR3 totals 13 residues. Trimming cost V 6 bases and J 2 bases, with 10 bases left between them. In DNA form, the CDR3 reads TGTGCCAGTAGGTCCGGGAGAAACACTGAAGCTTTCTTT. This codes for CASRSGRNTEAFF.

The V gene is TRBV10-3, the J gene TRBJ2-1; TRBD2 agrees at 10 bases. With 3 bases clipped from V and 6 bases from J, the junction kept 5 bases outside the gene matches. Per the germline V gene, CDR1 is ENHRY and CDR2 is SYGVKD. This CDR3 region has 15 residues. The CDR3 region is CAISDHSGRPNEQFF. The CDR3 nucleotides read TGTGCCATCAGTGATCATAGCGGGAGGCCCAATGAGCAGTTCTTC.

This clone appeared once. V usage is TRBV5-5 and J usage is TRBJ1-4; TRBD1 agrees at 9 bases. CDR1 SGHKS and CDR2 YYEKEE come from the germline V gene (reference sequence). V lost 1 base and J lost 5; bases outside the gene matches: 9. This CDR3 contains 17 residues. This chain's CDR3 is CASSLQGQGLKNEKLFF. In DNA form, the CDR3 reads TGTGCCAGCAGCTTGCAAGGACAGGGGTTAAAAAATGAAAAACTGTTTTTT.

This sequence joins TRBV19 and TRBJ2-7; 9 nucleotides line up with TRBD1. Looked up from germline, CDR1 is LNHDA and CDR2 is SQIVND (reference sequence). The CDR3 length is 15 residues. The V gene end was trimmed by 4 bases and the J gene end by 5 bases; junction bases not matched to a gene: 9. The CDR3 DNA follows: TGTGCCAGTAGTACCCGGGACAGGGAGGCCAACGAGCAGTACTTC. Its protein product is CASSTRDREANEQYF.

This clone was observed once. The chain carries TRBV7-2 and TRBJ1-2; D call uncertain. Trimming pared 5 bases from V and 0 bases from J, leaving 13 bases between. The CDR3 length is 15 residues. Germline CDR1 SGHTA, CDR2 FQGNSA. DNA for the CDR3: TGTGCCAGCAGCCCCACAGCTGTAGCTAACTATGGCTACACCTTC. Protein sequence: CASSPTAVANYGYTF.

This CDR3 is CASSLAGGGGRVHEQFF. Written as DNA, the CDR3 is TGTGCCAGCAGCTTAGCTGGGGGGGGTGGCCGAGTACATGAGCAGTTCTTC. The gene calls are TRBV11-3 and TRBJ2-1; TRBD2 agrees at 7 bases. Germline V gene data show CDR1 as SGHNT and CDR2 as YENEEA. The J segment lost 8 bases and the V segment lost 1 base, leaving 14 bases of the junction unmatched. The CDR3 loop spans 17 amino acids.

V and J are TRBV27 and TRBJ2-5, with D possibly being TRBD1 (5 bases). Germline V lookup: CDR1 MNHEY, CDR2 SMNVEV (reference sequence). Trimming removed 6 bases from V and 1 base from J, with 9 bases in between. CDR3 length: 13 amino acids. The CDR3 DNA reads TGTGCCAGCAGAACAGGCCTCCAAGAGACCCAGTACTTC. This sequence encodes CASRTGLQETQYF.

The V call is TRBV2, the J call TRBJ1-4, with 7 positions matching TRBD1. Germline V gene lookup returns CDR1 SNHLY and CDR2 FYNNEI. The CDR3 has 15 amino acids. The junction had 8 bases not matched to a gene; V was cut back by 6 bases and J by 4 bases. The CDR3: CASRALGQLNEKLFF. In DNA form, the CDR3 reads TGTGCCAGCAGGGCCCTGGGACAGCTTAATGAAAAACTGTTTTTT.